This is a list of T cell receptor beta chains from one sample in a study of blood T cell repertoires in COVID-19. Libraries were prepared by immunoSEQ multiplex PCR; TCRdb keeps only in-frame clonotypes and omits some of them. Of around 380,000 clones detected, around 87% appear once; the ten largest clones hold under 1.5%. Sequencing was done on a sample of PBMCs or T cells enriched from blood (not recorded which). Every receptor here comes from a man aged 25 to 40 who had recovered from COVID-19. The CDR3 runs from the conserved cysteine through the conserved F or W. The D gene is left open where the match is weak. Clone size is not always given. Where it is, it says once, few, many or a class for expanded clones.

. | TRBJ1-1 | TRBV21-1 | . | CASREIPNTEAFF | TGTGCGAGCAGGGAGATCCCGAACACTGAAGCTTTCTTT
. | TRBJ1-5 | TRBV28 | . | CASSLRGTSYSNQPQHF | TGTGCCAGCAGTTTAAGGGGCACATCTTATAGCAATCAGCCCCAGCATTTT
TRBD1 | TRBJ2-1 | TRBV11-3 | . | CASSFGTGARYNEQFF | TGTGCCAGCAGCTTCGGGACAGGAGCGAGATACAATGAGCAGTTCTTC
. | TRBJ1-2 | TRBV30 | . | CAWKFPGNYGYTF | TGTGCCTGGAAGTTCCCAGGCAACTATGGCTACACCTTC
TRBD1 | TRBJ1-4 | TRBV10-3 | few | CAISEQGAREKLFF | TGTGCCATCAGTGAACAGGGGGCTAGGGAAAAACTGTTTTTT
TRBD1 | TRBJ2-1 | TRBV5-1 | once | CASKMGQGPVNEQFF | TGCGCCAGCAAAATGGGACAGGGTCCAGTCAATGAGCAGTTCTTC
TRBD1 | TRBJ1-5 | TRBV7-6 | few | CASSSRQGLNQPQHF | TGTGCCAGCAGCTCCAGACAGGGCCTCAATCAGCCCCAGCATTTT
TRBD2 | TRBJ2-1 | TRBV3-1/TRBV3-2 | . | CASSQGNAGGQFF | TGTGCCAGCAGCCAAGGGAACGCGGGGGGGCAGTTCTTC
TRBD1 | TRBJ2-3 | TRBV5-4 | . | CASSLMGTGLTDTQYF | TGTGCCAGCAGCTTGATGGGGACAGGACTCACAGATACGCAGTATTTT
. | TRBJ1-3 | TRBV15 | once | CATRDSAGNTIYF | TGTGCCACCCGCGACAGTGCTGGAAACACCATATATTTT
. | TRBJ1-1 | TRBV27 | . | CASRTTRGRTEAFF | TGTGCCAGCAGGACCACCAGGGGAAGAACTGAAGCTTTCTTT
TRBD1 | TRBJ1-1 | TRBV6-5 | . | CASRGQGEAFF | TGTGCCAGCAGGGGACAGGGTGAAGCTTTCTTT
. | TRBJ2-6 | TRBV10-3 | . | CATREQGSSGANVLTF | TGTGCCACTAGAGAACAGGGTTCGTCTGGGGCCAACGTCCTGACTTTC
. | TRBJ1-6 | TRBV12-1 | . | CASSFHQGNSPLHF | TGTGCCAGCAGCTTTCACCAGGGGAATTCACCCCTCCACTTT
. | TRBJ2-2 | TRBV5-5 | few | CASSLGGSYTGELFF | TGTGCCAGCAGCTTGGGGGGCTCCTACACCGGGGAGCTGTTTTTT
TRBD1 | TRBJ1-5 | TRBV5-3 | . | CARSLETGLNQPQHF | TGTGCCAGAAGCTTGGAGACAGGGCTGAATCAGCCCCAGCATTTT
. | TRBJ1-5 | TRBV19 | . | CASSIRVLSNQPQHF | TGTGCCAGTAGTATCAGGGTCCTTAGCAATCAGCCCCAGCATTTT
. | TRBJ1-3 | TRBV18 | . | CASSPLEGTTIYF | TGTGCCAGCTCACCACTCGAGGGAACCACCATATATTTT
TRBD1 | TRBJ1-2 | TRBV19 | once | CASSIDTDRGGGYTF | TGTGCCAGTAGTATAGACACAGACAGGGGCGGTGGCTACACCTTC
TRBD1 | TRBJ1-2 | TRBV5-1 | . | CASSLDGQGASGYTF | TGCGCCAGCAGCTTAGATGGGCAGGGGGCGTCTGGCTACACCTTC
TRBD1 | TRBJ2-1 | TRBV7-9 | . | CASSAGQGKEFF | TGTGCCAGCAGCGCGGGACAGGGGAAGGAGTTCTTC
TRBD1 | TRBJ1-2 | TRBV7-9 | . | CASSETGYAYGYTF | TGTGCCAGCAGCGAGACAGGGTATGCCTATGGCTACACCTTC
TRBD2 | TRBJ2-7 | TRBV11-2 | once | CASSLSSGEIYEQYF | TGTGCCAGCAGCCTCTCTAGCGGGGAAATATACGAGCAGTACTTC